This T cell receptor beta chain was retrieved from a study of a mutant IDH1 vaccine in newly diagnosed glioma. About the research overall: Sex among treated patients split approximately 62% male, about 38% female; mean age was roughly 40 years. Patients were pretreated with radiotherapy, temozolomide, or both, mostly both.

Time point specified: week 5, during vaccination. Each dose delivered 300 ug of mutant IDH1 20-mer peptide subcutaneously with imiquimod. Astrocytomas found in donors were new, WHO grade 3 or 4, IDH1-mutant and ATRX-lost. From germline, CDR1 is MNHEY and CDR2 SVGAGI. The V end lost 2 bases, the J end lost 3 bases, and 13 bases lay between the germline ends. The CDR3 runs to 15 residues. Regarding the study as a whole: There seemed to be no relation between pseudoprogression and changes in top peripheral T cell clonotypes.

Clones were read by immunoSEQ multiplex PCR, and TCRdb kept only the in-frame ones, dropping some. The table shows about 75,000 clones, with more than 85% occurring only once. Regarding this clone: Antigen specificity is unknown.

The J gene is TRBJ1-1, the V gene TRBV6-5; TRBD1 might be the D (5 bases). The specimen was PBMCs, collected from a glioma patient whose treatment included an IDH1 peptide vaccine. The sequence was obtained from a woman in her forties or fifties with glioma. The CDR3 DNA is TGTGCCAGCAGTTACCTGGGGGTACGGGACACTGAAGCTTTCTTT. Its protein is CASSYLGVRDTEAFF.